This TCR beta chain was observed in a study of blood T cell repertoires in COVID-19. Profiling relied on immunoSEQ multiplex PCR, and the TCRdb table lists in-frame clones only, not all of them. Of under 450,000 clones listed, roughly 87% are singletons. CDR1 is SGHRS, CDR2 YFSETQ, per germline. V was shortened by 7 bases and J by 2 bases, with 13 bases between the two germline ends. The CDR3 extends over 13 amino acids. Participants' reported clinical history set cohort assignment. The source is a woman younger than 45 who had recovered from COVID-19. The J gene is TRBJ2-7, the V gene TRBV5-1, with D possibly being TRBD1 (5 bases). The sample comprised PBMCs or T cells enriched from blood (not recorded which). The CDR3 here is CASSNQGTYEQYF. The CDR3 coding sequence is TGCGCCAGCTCGAACCAGGGAACCTACGAGCAGTACTTC.